This T cell receptor beta chain was sequenced for a study of shared clonotypes between healthy human individuals. The data were produced by immunoSEQ multiplex PCR, yet TCRdb's version contains in-frame clones alone and is incomplete. The table shows some 660,000 clones, with more than 70% occurring only once. The CDR3 sequence is 15 residues long. Trimming pared 5 bases from V and 6 bases from J, leaving 16 bases between. Germline assignment: CDR1 SGHVS and CDR2 FQNEAQ. The chain uses TRBV7-8 and TRBJ2-2, with TRBD1 as a possible D gene (6 bases). Material for sequencing was memory CD4+ T cells sorted from blood. Regarding subset: CD45RA-negative fraction. The sequence came from a woman in her thirties in good health. CDR3 protein: CASSGLGQSAGELFF. Written as DNA, the CDR3 is TGTGCCAGCAGCGGACTCGGACAGTCGGCCGGGGAGCTGTTTTTT. Drawing the rest from reference TRBV7-8 and TRBJ2-2, the complete variable domain is GAGVSQSPRYKVAKRGQDVALRCDPISGHVSLFWYQQALGQGPEFLTYFQNEAQLDKSGLPSDRFFAERPEGSVSTLKIQRTQQEDSAVYLCASSGLGQSAGELFFGEGSRLTVL.